The source of this T cell receptor (beta chain) is a study of CD8 T cells in ankylosing spondylitis. Each CDR3 protein is one row after TCRdb ran MiXCR on the 5' RACE reads. The table includes around 330,000 distinct CDR3 sequences, around a tenth detected once. Many counts were recorded for this clonotype. Germline V gives CDR1 DFQATT, CDR2 SNEGSKA (reference sequence). This CDR3 is 16 amino acids long. Trimming at V came to 3 bases and at J to 6 bases, leaving 11 bases not matched to a gene. This chain links TRBV20-1 with TRBJ2-3; 11 bases align to TRBD2. The sequencing input was blood, either unsorted or a sorted T cell fraction (not recorded which). The receptor's source is a female donor with ankylosing spondylitis or in good health (not recorded which). CDR3 nucleotide sequence: TGCAGTGCTAGCAGACTAGCGGGGAGCGGGTTGGATACGCAGTATTTT. The encoded protein is CSASRLAGSGLDTQYF.